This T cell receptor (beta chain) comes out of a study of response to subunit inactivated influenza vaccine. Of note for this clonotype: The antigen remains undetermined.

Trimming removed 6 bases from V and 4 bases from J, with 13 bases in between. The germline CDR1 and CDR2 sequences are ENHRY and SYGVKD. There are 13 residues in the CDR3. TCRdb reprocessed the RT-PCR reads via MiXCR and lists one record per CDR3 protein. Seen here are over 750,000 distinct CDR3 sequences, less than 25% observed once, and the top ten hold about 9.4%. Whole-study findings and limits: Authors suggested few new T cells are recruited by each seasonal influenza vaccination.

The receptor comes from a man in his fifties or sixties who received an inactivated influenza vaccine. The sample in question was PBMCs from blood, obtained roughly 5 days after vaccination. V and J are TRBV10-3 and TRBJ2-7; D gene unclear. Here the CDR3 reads CAIRGSYTYEQYF. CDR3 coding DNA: TGTGCCATCAGGGGATCTTATACTTACGAGCAGTACTTC.